This T cell receptor beta chain is from a study of T cell responses to AZD1222 COVID-19 vaccine. Assay used: immunoSEQ multiplex PCR; TCRdb lists only in-frame clones, some missing. The sample shows about 140,000 clones, 80% to 90% of them seen only once. This CDR3 spans 15 amino acids. The germline V gene has CDR1 LGHNA and CDR2 YSLEER. The germline V and J ends were trimmed by 1 base and 7 bases, with 11 bases remaining between them. This sample comprised peripheral blood, obtained on day 0 of AZD1222 vaccination. The V and J genes are TRBV4-3 and TRBJ2-6; TRBD1 is a possible D gene (5 bases). The receptor's source is an adult in good health. CDR3 in DNA: TGCGCCAGCAGCCAAGGGCAAGGGGAAGCCAACGTCCTGACTTTC. Its protein product is CASSQGQGEANVLTF.